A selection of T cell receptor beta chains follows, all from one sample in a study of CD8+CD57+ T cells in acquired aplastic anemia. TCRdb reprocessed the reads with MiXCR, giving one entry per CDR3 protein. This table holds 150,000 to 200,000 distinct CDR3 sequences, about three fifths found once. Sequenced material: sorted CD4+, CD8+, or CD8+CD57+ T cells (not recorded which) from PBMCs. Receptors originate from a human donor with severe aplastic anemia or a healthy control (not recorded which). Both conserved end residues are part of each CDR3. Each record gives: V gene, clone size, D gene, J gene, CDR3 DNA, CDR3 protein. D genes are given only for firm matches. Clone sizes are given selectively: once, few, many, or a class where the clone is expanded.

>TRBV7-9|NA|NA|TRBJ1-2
TGTGCCAGCAGCTTAAACGATAAAGGGAATGGCTACACCTTC
CASSLNDKGNGYTF
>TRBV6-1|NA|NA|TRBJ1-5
TGTGCCAGCTCAAGGGGGGAGGGCCAGCCCCAGCATTTT
CASSRGEGQPQHF
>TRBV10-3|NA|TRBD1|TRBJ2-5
TGTGCCAGCAGTGCCCGGACAGGGGAGGAGACCCAGTACTTC
CASSARTGEETQYF
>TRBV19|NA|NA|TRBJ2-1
TGTGCCAGTAGTATAGATCAGCCTAATTCCGAGCAGTTCTTC
CASSIDQPNSEQFF
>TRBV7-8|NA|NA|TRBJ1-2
TGTGCCAGCAGCTCGCCCCTAGCGGGGGCCTCCGGTGAGCAGTTCTTCTATGGCTACACCTTC
CASSSPLAGASGEQFFYGYTF
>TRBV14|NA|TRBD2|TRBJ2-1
TGTGCCAGCAGCTATTCCTCCGGGACTAGCTTGGATGAGCAGTTCTTC
CASSYSSGTSLDEQFF
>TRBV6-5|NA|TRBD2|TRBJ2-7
TGTGCCAGCAGGAATAGCGGGAGACCCTACGAGCAGTACTTC
CASRNSGRPYEQYF
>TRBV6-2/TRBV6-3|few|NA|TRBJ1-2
TGTGCCAGCAGTGAATTTTATGGCTACACCTTC
CASSEFYGYTF
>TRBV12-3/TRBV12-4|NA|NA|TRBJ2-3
TGTGCCAGCTCCCCTAGGGATACGCAGTATTTT
CASSPRDTQYF
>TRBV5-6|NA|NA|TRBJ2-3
TGTGCCAGCAGCGCCGGGACATACACAGATACGCAGTATTTT
CASSAGTYTDTQYF
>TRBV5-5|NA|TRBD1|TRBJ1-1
TGTGCCAGCAGCTTAACAGGGGGGGCTGAAGCTTTCTTT
CASSLTGGAEAFF
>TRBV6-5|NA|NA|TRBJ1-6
TGTGCCAGCAGTTACTCGAAAACAGGGTCTGTATCCTATAATTCACCCCTCCACTTT
CASSYSKTGSVSYNSPLHF
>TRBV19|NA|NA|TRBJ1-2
TGCGCCAGCAGCTTGGAACAGGGAGGTAACTATGGCTACACCTTC
CASSLEQGGNYGYTF
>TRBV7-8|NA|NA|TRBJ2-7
TGTGCCAGCAGCTTAGCGCAGGGCCGTCCCTCCAACGAGCAGTACTTC
CASSLAQGRPSNEQYF
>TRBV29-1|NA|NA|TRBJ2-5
TGCAGCGTTTCCGACGTCGAGACCCAGTACTTC
CSVSDVETQYF
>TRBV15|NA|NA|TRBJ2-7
TGTGCCACCAGCAGCCAATGGGGGGGGGCCGGCTACGAGCAGTACTTC
CATSSQWGGAGYEQYF
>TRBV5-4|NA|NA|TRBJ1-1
TGTGCCAGCAGAAGGCATGGGAACACTGAAGCTTTCTTT
CASRRHGNTEAFF
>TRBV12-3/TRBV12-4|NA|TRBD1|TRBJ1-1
TGTGCCAGCAGTTTCGCGGGGACAGTTGACACTGAAGCTTTCTTT
CASSFAGTVDTEAFF
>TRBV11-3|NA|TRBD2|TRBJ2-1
TGTGCCAGCAGCTTAGATTTAGCGGGGAGCTCCTACAATGAGCAGTTCTTC
CASSLDLAGSSYNEQFF
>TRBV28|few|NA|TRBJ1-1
TGTGCCAGCTCCAACCCGGACAGACCGATAATTGAAGCTTTCTTT
CASSNPDRPIIEAFF
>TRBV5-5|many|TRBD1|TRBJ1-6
TGTGCCAGCAGCTTTCCGGGACAGCCGTCAAATTCACCCCTCCACTTT
CASSFPGQPSNSPLHF
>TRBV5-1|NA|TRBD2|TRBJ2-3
TGCGCCAGCAGCTTGATGGCTAGCGGAGGGACAGATACGCAGTATTTT
CASSLMASGGTDTQYF
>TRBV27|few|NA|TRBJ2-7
TGTGCCAGCAGTTTATACAGGGCCCTTTACGAGCAGTACTTC
CASSLYRALYEQYF
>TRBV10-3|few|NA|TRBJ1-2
TGTGCCATCCTTGAGGGATATGGCTACACCTTC
CAILEGYGYTF
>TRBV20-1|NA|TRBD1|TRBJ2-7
TGCAGTGCTTACGGACAGGGAAGGGGGAACGAGCAGTACTTC
CSAYGQGRGNEQYF
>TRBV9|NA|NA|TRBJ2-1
TGTGCCAGCAGCGTATCCCATGAGCAGTTCTTC
CASSVSHEQFF
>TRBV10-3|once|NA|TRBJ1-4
TGTGCCAGCAGGGACCCCAGGGGAGCAACTAATGAAAAACTGTTTTTT
CASRDPRGATNEKLFF